A single sample gave rise to the 15 T cell receptor beta chains below, sequenced in a study of blood T cell repertoires in COVID-19. Profiled with immunoSEQ multiplex PCR; TCRdb holds only in-frame clones, not every one. The table records 50,000 to 75,000 clones, more than 70% of them present only once. The sample comprised peripheral blood. These receptors all come from a woman aged 45 to 65 with active or convalescent COVID-19.

The chain recombines TRBV11-2 with TRBJ1-2; 8 bases map to TRBD1. Germline CDR1 reads SGHAT; CDR2 reads FQNNGV. The CDR3 is 15 amino acids. The V and J ends lost 2 bases and 8 bases, in that order; junction bases with no gene match: 10. CDR3 nucleotide sequence: TGTGCCAGCAGCTTAAATACCGGACAGGGAGGAGGCTACACCTTC. Amino acid sequence: CASSLNTGQGGGYTF.

This clone showed up just a few times. The rearrangement uses TRBV6-6 and TRBJ2-1, with 12 nucleotides matching TRBD2. V was pared by 8 bases and J by 0 bases, with 2 bases of the junction left unmatched. This CDR3 spans 15 amino acids. The V gene's germline CDR1 is MNHNY and CDR2 SVGAGI (reference sequence). CDR3 amino acids: CASRTSGISYNEQFF. The CDR3 DNA reads TGTGCCAGCCGGACTAGCGGGATCTCCTACAATGAGCAGTTCTTC.

The rearrangement links TRBV10-1 to TRBJ2-7; tentatively, D is TRBD1 (5 bases). Trimming pared 6 bases from V and 3 bases from J, leaving 9 bases between. Germline assignment: CDR1 WNHNN and CDR2 SYGVQD (reference sequence). The CDR3 has 12 residues. CDR3 amino acids: CASSATGYEQYF. Written as DNA, the CDR3 is TGCGCCAGCAGCGCCACAGGCTACGAGCAGTACTTC.

The chain links TRBV18 to TRBJ2-4; 13 bases match TRBD2. The junction had 13 bases not matched to a gene; V was cut back by 2 bases and J by 0 bases. Germline CDR1 reads KGHSH; CDR2 reads LQKENI. The CDR3 totals 21 residues. The CDR3 nucleotides are TGTGCCAGCTCACCAGATATTAGGACTAGCGGGAGTCACCTAGCCAAAAACATTCAGTACTTC. Translated, it gives CASSPDIRTSGSHLAKNIQYF.

The rearrangement links TRBV20-1 to TRBJ2-5; 11 bases fit TRBD2. V lost 3 bases, J lost 7 bases, and 10 bases stayed unmatched. Germline CDR1 reads DFQATT; CDR2 reads SNEGSKA (reference sequence). The CDR3 has 15 residues. In DNA form, the CDR3 reads TGCAGTGCTAGTGGGGTACTAGCGGGAGAAGGGACCCAGTACTTC. Translated, it gives CSASGVLAGEGTQYF.

The chain employs TRBV14 and TRBJ2-3; 11 nucleotides match TRBD2. The V and J ends lost 2 bases and 2 bases, in that order; junction bases with no gene match: 3. This CDR3 spans 16 amino acids. Per the germline V gene, CDR1 is SGHDN and CDR2 is FVKESK. This chain's CDR3 is CASSQLAGGLTDTQYF. For the CDR3, the DNA is TGTGCCAGCAGCCAATTAGCGGGAGGGCTCACAGATACGCAGTATTTT.

The V gene is TRBV9, the J gene TRBJ2-3; TRBD2 is a possible D gene (5 bases). Germline CDR1 and CDR2: SGDLS and YYNGEE. CDR3 size: 15 residues. The V and J ends lost 4 bases and 5 bases respectively, with 17 bases between them. The CDR3 region is CASSTPSSLGDTQYF. The CDR3 DNA sequence: TGTGCCAGCAGCACTCCTAGCTCCCTCGGAGATACGCAGTATTTT.

This clone was counted a single time. CDR3 in DNA: TGTGCCAGCAGTTCCATGAACACTGAAGCTTTCTTT. It codes for CASSSMNTEAFF. The chain employs TRBV5-4 and TRBJ1-1; no reliable D call. Germline loops: CDR1 SGHNT, CDR2 YYREEE (reference sequence). V was trimmed by 5 bases and J by 0 bases, leaving 5 bases between them. The CDR3 has 12 residues.

The CDR3 DNA reads TGTGCCAGTAGTGAACTTATGAACACTGAAGCTTTCTTT. It encodes CASSELMNTEAFF. The chain recombines TRBV19 with TRBJ1-1; the D is unclear. CDR1 and CDR2 (germline): LNHDA, SQIVND (reference sequence). The CDR3 loop spans 13 amino acids. Trimming cost V 5 bases and J 0 bases, with 7 bases left between them.

The rearrangement uses TRBV30 and TRBJ2-1, with D perhaps matching TRBD2 (5 bases). V lost 5 bases and J 4 bases, leaving 12 bases between the germline ends. The CDR3 contains 13 residues. CDR1 GTSNPN and CDR2 SVGIG come from the germline V gene (reference sequence). The CDR3: CAWAQRSYNEQFF. CDR3 sequence (DNA): TGTGCCTGGGCCCAGCGGTCTTACAATGAGCAGTTCTTC.

The gene calls are TRBV2 and TRBJ2-1; 12 bases map to TRBD2. With V trimmed by 6 bases and J by 1 base, 7 bases remained unmatched. CDR1 and CDR2 (germline): SNHLY, FYNNEI. This CDR3 spans 17 amino acids. The CDR3 DNA reads TGTGCCAGCAGGGAGAGACTAGCGGGAGCTTCCTACAATGAGCAGTTCTTC. Amino acids: CASRERLAGASYNEQFF.

This chain uses TRBV3-1 (or the pseudogene TRBV3-2) with TRBJ2-7; the match to TRBD1 covers 10 bases. The CDR3 is 17 residues long. Trimming cost V 2 bases and J 4 bases; bases outside gene matches: 11. Germline CDR1 reads LGHDT; CDR2 reads YNNKEL (reference sequence). CDR3 DNA: TGTGCCAGCAGCCAAAGGTCCTGGGGGACAGGGGTGTACGAGCAGTACTTC. It specifies CASSQRSWGTGVYEQYF.

The chain couples TRBV11-2 to TRBJ1-1; perhaps TRBD1 as D (5 bases). V was trimmed by 2 bases and J by 4 bases, leaving 17 bases between them. This CDR3 is built from 16 residues. The germline V gene encodes CDR1 SGHAT and CDR2 FQNNGV. The CDR3 DNA follows: TGTGCCAGCAGCTTACTTTCGTCCAGGGAGGGCACTGAAGCTTTCTTT. As protein: CASSLLSSREGTEAFF.

This sequence joins TRBV3-1 (or the pseudogene TRBV3-2) and TRBJ1-1; tentative D call: TRBD1 (5 bases). Germline CDR1 LGHDT, CDR2 YNNKEL (reference sequence). V lost 6 bases and J lost 3, with 8 bases in between. The length of the CDR3 is 12 residues. The CDR3 region has the DNA TGTGCCAGCAGATGGGGGGACACTGAAGCTTTCTTT. This codes for CASRWGDTEAFF.

The V gene is TRBV28, the J gene TRBJ2-1; unclear D gene. Looked up from germline, CDR1 is MDHEN and CDR2 is SYDVKM. Between the trimmed V and J ends, which lost 5 bases and 6 bases, there was a span of 17 bases. The CDR3 has 15 residues. The chain's CDR3 is CASSPATKIVNEQFF. The CDR3 DNA reads as TGTGCCAGCAGTCCCGCGACAAAAATCGTCAATGAGCAGTTCTTC.